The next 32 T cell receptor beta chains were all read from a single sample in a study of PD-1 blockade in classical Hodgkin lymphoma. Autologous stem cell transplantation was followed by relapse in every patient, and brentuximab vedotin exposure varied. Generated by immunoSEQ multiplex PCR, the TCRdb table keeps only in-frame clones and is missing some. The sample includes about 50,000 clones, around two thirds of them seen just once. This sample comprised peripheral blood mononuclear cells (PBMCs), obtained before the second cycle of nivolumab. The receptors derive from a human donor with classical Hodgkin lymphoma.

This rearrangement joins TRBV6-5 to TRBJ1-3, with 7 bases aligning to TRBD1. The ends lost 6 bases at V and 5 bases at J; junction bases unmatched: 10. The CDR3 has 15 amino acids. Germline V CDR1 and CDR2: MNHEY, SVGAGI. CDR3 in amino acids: CASSSQAGGRNTIYF. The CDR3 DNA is TGTGCCAGCAGCTCCCAGGCAGGGGGAAGAAACACCATATATTTT.

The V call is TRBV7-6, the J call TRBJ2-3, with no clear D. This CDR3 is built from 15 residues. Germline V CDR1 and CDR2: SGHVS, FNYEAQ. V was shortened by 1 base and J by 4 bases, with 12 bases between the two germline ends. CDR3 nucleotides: TGTGCCAGCAGCTTAGGGGCGAACCCCCCAGATACGCAGTATTTT. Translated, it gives CASSLGANPPDTQYF.

CDR3 sequence (DNA): TGTGCCAGCAGCCCTCCTCGTTTCAGCCCCGGTGGCTACACCTTC. Translated, it gives CASSPPRFSPGGYTF. The chain has TRBV11-2 and TRBJ1-2; D not resolved. The CDR3 is 15 amino acids. Trimming removed 5 bases at V and 7 bases at J, with 20 bases between. The germline gives CDR1 SGHAT, CDR2 FQNNGV.

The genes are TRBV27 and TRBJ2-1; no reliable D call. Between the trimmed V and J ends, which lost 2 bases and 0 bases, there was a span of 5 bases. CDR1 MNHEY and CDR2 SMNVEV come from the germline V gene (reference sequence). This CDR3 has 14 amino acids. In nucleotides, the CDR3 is TGTGCCAGCAGTTTAGGTGGCTCCTACAATGAGCAGTTCTTC. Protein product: CASSLGGSYNEQFF.

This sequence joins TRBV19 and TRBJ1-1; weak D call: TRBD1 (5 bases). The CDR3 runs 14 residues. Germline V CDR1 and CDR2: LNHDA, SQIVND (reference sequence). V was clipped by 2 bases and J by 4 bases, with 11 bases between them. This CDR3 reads CASSIIGALTEAFF. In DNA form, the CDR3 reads TGTGCCAGTAGTATAATAGGGGCCCTCACTGAAGCTTTCTTT. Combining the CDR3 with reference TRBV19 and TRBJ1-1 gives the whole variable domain DGGITQSPKYLFRKEGQNVTLSCEQNLNHDAMYWYRQDPGQGLRLIYYSQIVNDFQKGDIAEGYSVSREKKESFPLTVTSAQKNPTAFYLCASSIIGALTEAFFGQGTRLTVV.

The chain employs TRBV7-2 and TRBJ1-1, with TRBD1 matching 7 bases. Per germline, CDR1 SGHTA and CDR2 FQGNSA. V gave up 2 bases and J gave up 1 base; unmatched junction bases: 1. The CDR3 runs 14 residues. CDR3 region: CASSLRDRNTEAFF. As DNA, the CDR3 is TGTGCCAGCAGCTTACGGGACAGGAACACTGAAGCTTTCTTT.

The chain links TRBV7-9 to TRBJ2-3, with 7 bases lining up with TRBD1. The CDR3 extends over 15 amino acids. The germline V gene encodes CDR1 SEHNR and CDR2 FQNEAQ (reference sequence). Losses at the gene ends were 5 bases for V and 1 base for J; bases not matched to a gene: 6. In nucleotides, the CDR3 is TGTGCCAGCAGCAGGGGACAGACCGGCACAGATACGCAGTATTTT. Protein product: CASSRGQTGTDTQYF.

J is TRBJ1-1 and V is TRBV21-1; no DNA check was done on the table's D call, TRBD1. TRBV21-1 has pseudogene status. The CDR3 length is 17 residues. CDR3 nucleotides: TGTGCCAGCAGCATCCCAAGAGACAGGGGCGTGAACACTGAAGCTTTCTTT. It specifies CASSIPRDRGVNTEAFF.

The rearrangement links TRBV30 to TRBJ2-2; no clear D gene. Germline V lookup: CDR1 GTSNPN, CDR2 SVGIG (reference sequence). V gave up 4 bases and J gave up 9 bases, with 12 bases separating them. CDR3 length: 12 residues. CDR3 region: CAWNLLHRELFF. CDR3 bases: TGTGCCTGGAACTTGCTTCACAGGGAGCTGTTTTTT.

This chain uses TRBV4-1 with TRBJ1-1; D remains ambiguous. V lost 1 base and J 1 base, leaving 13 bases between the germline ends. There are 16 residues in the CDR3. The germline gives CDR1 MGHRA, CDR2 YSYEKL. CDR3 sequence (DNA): TGCGCCAGCAGCCAAGCGGAGGCGCTCGGGAACACTGAAGCTTTCTTT. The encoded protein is CASSQAEALGNTEAFF.

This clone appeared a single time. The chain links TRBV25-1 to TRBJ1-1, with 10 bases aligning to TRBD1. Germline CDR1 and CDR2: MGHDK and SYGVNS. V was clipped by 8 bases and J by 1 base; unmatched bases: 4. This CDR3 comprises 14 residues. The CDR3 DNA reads TGTGCCAGCGGGACAGGGGTCAGGAACACTGAAGCTTTCTTT. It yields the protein CASGTGVRNTEAFF.

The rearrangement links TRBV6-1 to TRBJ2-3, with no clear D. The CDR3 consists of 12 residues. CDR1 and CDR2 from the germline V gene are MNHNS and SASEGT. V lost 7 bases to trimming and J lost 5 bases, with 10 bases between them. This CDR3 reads CASTMAGDTQYF. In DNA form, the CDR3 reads TGTGCCAGCACCATGGCCGGAGATACGCAGTATTTT.

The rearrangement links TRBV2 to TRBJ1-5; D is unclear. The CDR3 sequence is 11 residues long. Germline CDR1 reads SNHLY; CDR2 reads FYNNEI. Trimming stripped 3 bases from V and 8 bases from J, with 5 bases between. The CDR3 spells CASSESEPQHF. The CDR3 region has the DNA TGTGCCAGCAGTGAGTCAGAGCCCCAGCATTTT.

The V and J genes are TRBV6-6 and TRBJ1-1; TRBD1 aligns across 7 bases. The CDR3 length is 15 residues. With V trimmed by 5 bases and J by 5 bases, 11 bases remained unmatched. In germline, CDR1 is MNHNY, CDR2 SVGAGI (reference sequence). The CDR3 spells CASSPPRSQGTEAFF. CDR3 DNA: TGTGCCAGCAGTCCCCCGAGGTCACAGGGGACTGAAGCTTTCTTT.

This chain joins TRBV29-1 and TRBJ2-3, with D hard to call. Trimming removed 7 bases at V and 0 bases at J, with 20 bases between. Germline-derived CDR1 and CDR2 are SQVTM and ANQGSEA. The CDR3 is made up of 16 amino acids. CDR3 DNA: TGCAGCGGCACCGGGTTTTCCATACCTAGCACAGATACGCAGTATTTT. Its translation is CSGTGFSIPSTDTQYF.

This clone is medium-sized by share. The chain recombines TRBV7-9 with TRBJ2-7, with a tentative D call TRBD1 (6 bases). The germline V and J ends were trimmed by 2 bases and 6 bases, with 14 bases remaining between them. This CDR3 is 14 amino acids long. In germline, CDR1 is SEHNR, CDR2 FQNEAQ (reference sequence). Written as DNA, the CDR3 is TGTGCCAGCAGCTTACCCATCACAGGGACCGAGCAGTACTTC. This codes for CASSLPITGTEQYF.

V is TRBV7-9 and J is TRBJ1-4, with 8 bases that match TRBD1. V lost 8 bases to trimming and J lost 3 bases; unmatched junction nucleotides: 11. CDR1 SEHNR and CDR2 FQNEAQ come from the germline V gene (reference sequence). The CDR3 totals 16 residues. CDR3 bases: TGTGCCAGCTACCAGGGCAGGGGGCATCCTAATGAAAAACTGTTTTTT. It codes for CASYQGRGHPNEKLFF.

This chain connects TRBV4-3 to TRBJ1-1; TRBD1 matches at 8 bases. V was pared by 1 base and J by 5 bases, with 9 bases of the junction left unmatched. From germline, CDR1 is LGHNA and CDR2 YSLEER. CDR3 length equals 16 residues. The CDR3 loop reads CASSQATTGGRTEAFF. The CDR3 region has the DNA TGCGCCAGCAGCCAAGCCACTACAGGGGGGAGAACTGAAGCTTTCTTT.

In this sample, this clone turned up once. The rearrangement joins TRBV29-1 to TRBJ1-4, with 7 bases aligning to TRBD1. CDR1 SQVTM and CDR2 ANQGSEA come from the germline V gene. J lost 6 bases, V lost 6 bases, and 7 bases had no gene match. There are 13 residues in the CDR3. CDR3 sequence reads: CSVKSQGYEKLFF. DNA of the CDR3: TGCAGCGTAAAGTCACAGGGGTATGAAAAACTGTTTTTT.

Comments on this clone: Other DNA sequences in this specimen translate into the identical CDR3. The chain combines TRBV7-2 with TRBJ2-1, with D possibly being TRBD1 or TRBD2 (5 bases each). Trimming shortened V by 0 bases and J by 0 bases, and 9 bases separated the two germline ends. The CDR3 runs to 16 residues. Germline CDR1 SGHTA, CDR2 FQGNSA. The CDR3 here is CASSLATGGSYNEQFF. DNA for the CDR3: TGTGCCAGCAGCTTAGCGACTGGGGGCTCCTACAATGAGCAGTTCTTC.

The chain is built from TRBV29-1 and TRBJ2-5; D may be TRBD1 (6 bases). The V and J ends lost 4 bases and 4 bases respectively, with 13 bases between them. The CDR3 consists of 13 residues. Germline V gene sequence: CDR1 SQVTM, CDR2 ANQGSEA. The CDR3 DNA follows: TGCAGCGTTGCTTCTGGGGGCGGAGAGACCCAGTACTTC. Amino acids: CSVASGGGETQYF.

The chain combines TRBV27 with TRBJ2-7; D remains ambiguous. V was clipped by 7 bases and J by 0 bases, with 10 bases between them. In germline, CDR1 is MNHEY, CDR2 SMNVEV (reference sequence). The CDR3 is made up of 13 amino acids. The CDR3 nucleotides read TGTGCCAGCAATTTGAGACTCTCCTACGAGCAGTACTTC. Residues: CASNLRLSYEQYF.

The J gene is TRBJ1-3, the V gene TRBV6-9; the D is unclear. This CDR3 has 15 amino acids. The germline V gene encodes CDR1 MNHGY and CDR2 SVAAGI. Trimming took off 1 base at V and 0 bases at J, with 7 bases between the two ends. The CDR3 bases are TGTGCCAGCAGTTATTTAACAAGCTCTGGAAACACCATATATTTT. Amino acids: CASSYLTSSGNTIYF.

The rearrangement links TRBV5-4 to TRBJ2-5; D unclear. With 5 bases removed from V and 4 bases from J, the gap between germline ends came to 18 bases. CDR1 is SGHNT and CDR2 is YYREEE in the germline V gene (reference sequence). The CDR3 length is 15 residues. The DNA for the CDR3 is TGTGCCAGCAGACCCGTCCTTGGGATTTTAGAGACCCAGTACTTC. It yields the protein CASRPVLGILETQYF.

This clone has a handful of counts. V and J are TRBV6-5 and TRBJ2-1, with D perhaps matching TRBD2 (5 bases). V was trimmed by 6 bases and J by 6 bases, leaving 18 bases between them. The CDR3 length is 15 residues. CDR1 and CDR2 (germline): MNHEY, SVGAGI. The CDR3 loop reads CASRPGGSVANEQFF. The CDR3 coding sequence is TGTGCCAGCAGACCTGGCGGGTCCGTGGCCAATGAGCAGTTCTTC.

The DNA for the CDR3 is TGTGCCAGTAGCCTCAATGGACAGGGTAGTACTGAAGCTTTCTTT. This codes for CASSLNGQGSTEAFF. The rearrangement links TRBV19 to TRBJ1-1, with TRBD1 matching over 8 bases. The germline gives CDR1 LNHDA, CDR2 SQIVND (reference sequence). The CDR3 has 15 amino acids. Trimming cost V 6 bases and J 5 bases; bases outside gene matches: 11.

The CDR3 nucleotides are TGTGCCAGCAGCCTCAGTCCCCGGGAGACCCAGTACTTC. It codes for CASSLSPRETQYF. The chain uses TRBV7-6 and TRBJ2-5; no clear D gene. Trimming pared 5 bases from V and 5 bases from J, leaving 12 bases between. CDR3 length: 13 residues. Germline CDR1 is SGHVS and CDR2 is FNYEAQ.

CDR3 DNA sequence: TGTGCCAGCAGCTTGGTATCGTCCCAGAACACTGAAGCTTTCTTT. It encodes CASSLVSSQNTEAFF. The rearrangement links TRBV5-6 to TRBJ1-1; no clear D. Germline V CDR1 and CDR2: SGHDT, YYEEEE. This CDR3 contains 15 residues. V shed 0 bases and J shed 1 base, with 10 bases lying between them. The full variable domain, in which reference TRBV5-6 and TRBJ1-1 provide the parts outside the CDR3, is DAGVTQSPTHLIKTRGQQVTLRCSPKSGHDTVSWYQQALGQGPQFIFQYYEEEERQRGNFPDRFSGHQFPNYSSELNVNALLLGDSALYLCASSLVSSQNTEAFFGQGTRLTVV.

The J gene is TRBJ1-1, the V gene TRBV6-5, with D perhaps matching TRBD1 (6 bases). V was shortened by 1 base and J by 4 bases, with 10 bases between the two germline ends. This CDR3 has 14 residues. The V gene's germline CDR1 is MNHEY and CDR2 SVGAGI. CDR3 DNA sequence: TGTGCCAGCAGTTACTTCAGGGGTGTCACTGAAGCTTTCTTT. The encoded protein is CASSYFRGVTEAFF.

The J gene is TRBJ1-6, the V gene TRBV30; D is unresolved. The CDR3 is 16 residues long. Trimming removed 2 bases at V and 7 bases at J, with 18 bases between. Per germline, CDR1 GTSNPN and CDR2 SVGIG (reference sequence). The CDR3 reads CAWSLAATFLNSPLHF. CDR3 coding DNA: TGTGCCTGGAGTTTAGCGGCTACCTTCCTAAATTCACCCCTCCACTTT.

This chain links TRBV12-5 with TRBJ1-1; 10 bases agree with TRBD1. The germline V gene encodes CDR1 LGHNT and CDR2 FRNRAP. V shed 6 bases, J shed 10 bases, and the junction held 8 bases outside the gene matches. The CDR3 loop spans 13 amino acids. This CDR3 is CASGRIGQGGAFF. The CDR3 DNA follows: TGTGCTAGTGGCCGAATTGGACAGGGGGGAGCTTTCTTT.

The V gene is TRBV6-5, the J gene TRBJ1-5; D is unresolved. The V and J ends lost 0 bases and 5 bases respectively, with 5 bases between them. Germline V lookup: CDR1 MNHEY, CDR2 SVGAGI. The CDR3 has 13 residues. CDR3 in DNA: TGTGCCAGCAGTTACTCGATCGATCAGCCCCAGCATTTT. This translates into CASSYSIDQPQHF.